This TCR beta chain was sequenced in a study of T-cell reconstitution after alpha-beta-depleted transplantation in children. A TCRbeta library incorporating unique molecular identifiers was prepared. In TCRdb, the PCR reads were re-called with MiXCR into one record per CDR3 protein. This table has around 680,000 distinct CDR3 sequences, roughly 15% appearing once. V was clipped by 3 bases and J by 2 bases, with 14 bases between them. The CDR3 runs 15 residues. Looked up from germline, CDR1 is DFQATT and CDR2 is SNEGSKA (reference sequence). This clonotype was counted many times. Sequencing used PBMCs from the stem cell graft donor, obtained from the stem cell graft. The chain combines TRBV20-1 with TRBJ2-1; perhaps TRBD1 as D (5 bases). The origin of this receptor is a human donor who donated a stem cell graft to a child with acute myeloid leukemia. The CDR3 here is CSARYDSLTYNEQFF. Written as DNA, the CDR3 is TGCAGTGCTAGGTACGACAGCTTAACCTACAATGAGCAGTTCTTC.